The 20 T cell receptor beta chains below all came from one sample that was sequenced in a study of tumor-infiltrating lymphocytes in oesophageal squamous cell carcinoma. MiXCR, applied by TCRdb to the PCR reads, yields one record per CDR3 protein. Here the sample spans around 13,000 distinct CDR3 sequences, around 48% being singletons. The specimen was esophageal tumor tissue. The receptors derive from a female donor with esophageal squamous cell carcinoma.

This chain links TRBV6-1 with TRBJ2-3, with D unclear. V was shortened by 10 bases and J by 2 bases, with 19 bases between the two germline ends. CDR3 length equals 15 residues. Per germline, CDR1 MNHNS and CDR2 SASEGT. The CDR3 DNA follows: TGTGCCACCCGAGGAGCGAGTACCACCACAGATACGCAGTATTTT. This translates into CATRGASTTTDTQYF.

The chain combines TRBV7-4 with TRBJ1-2; D uncertain. The V gene's germline CDR1 is SGHVT and CDR2 SQSDAQ. CDR3 length: 12 residues. The V and J ends lost 5 bases and 2 bases respectively, with 6 bases between them. The CDR3: CASSPGNYGYTF. In DNA form, the CDR3 reads TGTGCCAGCAGCCCGGGGAACTATGGCTACACCTTC.

The rearrangement joins TRBV7-2 to TRBJ2-5; D is ambiguous. The DNA end favors TRBJ2-1, so the J call may be wrong. CDR1 is SGHTA, CDR2 FQGNSA, per germline. There are 13 residues in the CDR3. DNA of the CDR3: TGTGCCAGCAGCTTAGTGGACCGAGAGACCCAGTTCTTC. It yields the protein CASSLVDRETQFF.

V is TRBV7-3 and J is TRBJ2-3, with 7 bases that match TRBD2. Trimming at V came to 1 base and at J to 4 bases, leaving 14 bases not matched to a gene. Germline CDR1 is SGHTA and CDR2 is FQGTGA. The CDR3 runs to 18 residues. The CDR3 nucleotides read TGTGCCAGCAGCTTAAAGCCCATGGGGGGAGGGTGGGCAGATACGCAGTATTTT. Translated, it gives CASSLKPMGGGWADTQYF.

This clonotype came up many times. This chain links TRBV7-2 with TRBJ2-1; TRBD2 aligns across 10 bases. This CDR3 comprises 15 residues. Unmatched junction bases numbered 4, after V lost 5 bases and J lost 3 bases. Germline V gene data show CDR1 as SGHTA and CDR2 as FQGNSA. In DNA form, the CDR3 reads TGTGCCAGCAGCGATACTAGCGGGAACTACAATGAGCAGTTCTTC. Amino acid sequence: CASSDTSGNYNEQFF.

This chain uses TRBV7-3 with TRBJ2-3; D not certain. Matching the DNA end better, TRBJ2-5 makes the J call doubtful. Per germline, CDR1 SGHTA and CDR2 FQGTGA. The CDR3 totals 13 residues. CDR3 in amino acids: CASSSSFQETQYF. CDR3 in DNA: TGTGCCAGCAGCTCCTCATTCCAAGAGACCCAGTACTTC.

With respect to this clonotype: Since no conserved phenylalanine or tryptophan closes the CDR3, a read error is the likely cause. The DNA is left out, because the CDR3 cannot be placed on it with certainty; the CDR3 is given as TCRdb lists it. The chain joins TRBV28 to TRBJ2-1; no DNA check was done on the table's D call, TRBD1. Germline-derived CDR1 and CDR2 are MDHEN and SYDVKM. The CDR3 adds up to 18 amino acids, both ends counted. CDR3 sequence: CASSGITSTVTYEQYFGA.

This chain joins TRBV12-3 or TRBV12-4 and TRBJ2-2; 7 positions agree with TRBD1. The CDR3 has 17 residues. V lost 0 bases, J lost 2 bases, and 6 bases stayed unmatched. The CDR3 reads CASSLAGTVINTGELFF. The DNA of the CDR3 is TGTGCCAGCAGTTTAGCCGGGACAGTAATAAACACCGGGGAGCTGTTTTTT.

This clonotype has a handful of counts. The chain's CDR3 is CASRGGGETQYF. The DNA for the CDR3 is TGTGCCAGTAGAGGGGGAGGGGAGACCCAGTACTTC. The chain links TRBV2 to TRBJ2-4, with D possibly matching TRBD2 (7 bases). The assigned J gene may be wrong: the sequence end matches TRBJ2-5 better. The CDR3 loop spans 12 amino acids. Germline CDR1 SNHLY, CDR2 FYNNEI.

This chain links TRBV6-1 with TRBJ2-5, with D perhaps assigned TRBD1 or TRBD2 (5 bases each). The end of the DNA fits TRBJ2-7 better, so the J call may be wrong. Germline values: CDR1 MNHNS, CDR2 SASEGT. The CDR3 length is 14 residues. CDR3 amino acids: CASSPPRGPYEQYF. The DNA of the CDR3 is TGTGCCAGCAGTCCTCCGAGGGGACCCTACGAGCAGTACTTC.

V is TRBV7-9 and J is TRBJ2-3; D is unresolved. With 1 base removed from V and 10 bases from J, the gap between germline ends came to 9 bases. Germline assignment: CDR1 SEHNR and CDR2 FQNEAQ (reference sequence). This CDR3 is built from 12 residues. CDR3 in amino acids: CASSLGPRAQYF. CDR3 in DNA: TGTGCCAGCAGCTTAGGGCCCAGAGCGCAGTATTTT.

This clonotype was observed a handful of times. The rearrangement joins TRBV15 to TRBJ1-1; possibly TRBD1 for D (6 bases). The CDR3 runs 15 residues. Trimming pared 5 bases from V and 5 bases from J, leaving 18 bases between. Germline V gene lookup returns CDR1 LNHNV and CDR2 YYDKDF (reference sequence). Written as DNA, the CDR3 is TGTGCCACCAGCCGCAGGGGTTCTAGTAGGACTGAAGCTTTCTTT. Encoded protein: CATSRRGSSRTEAFF.

The chain joins TRBV7-2 to TRBJ2-1, with 9 bases that match TRBD2. With V trimmed by 3 bases and J by 7 bases, 16 bases remained unmatched. The CDR3 contains 18 residues. Germline V gene sequence: CDR1 SGHTA, CDR2 FQGNSA. CDR3 protein: CASSLAFAGLAFGNEQFF. Here the CDR3 DNA reads TGTGCCAGCAGCTTGGCCTTCGCGGGACTAGCATTTGGTAATGAGCAGTTCTTC.

The V and J genes are TRBV9 and TRBJ2-2; unclear D gene. The ends were cut back, 1 base at V and 5 bases at J, with 3 bases in the middle. CDR1 and CDR2 from the germline V gene are SGDLS and YYNGEE. The CDR3 spans 12 residues. The CDR3 is CASSVRTGELFF. The DNA for the CDR3 is TGTGCCAGCAGCGTAAGGACCGGGGAGCTGTTTTTT.

The chain recombines TRBV7-3 with TRBJ1-5, with D possibly TRBD1 on 5 matching bases. From germline, CDR1 is SGHTA and CDR2 FQGTGA. The ends were cut back, 3 bases at V and 2 bases at J, with 11 bases in the middle. The CDR3 sequence is 15 residues long. CDR3 protein: CASSFSRVGNQPQHF. The CDR3 bases are TGTGCCAGCAGCTTTTCCAGGGTGGGCAATCAGCCCCAGCATTTT.

A few counts support this clonotype. This rearrangement joins TRBV28 to TRBJ2-4, with 9 positions matching TRBD2. This CDR3 has 10 residues. Germline V gene sequence: CDR1 MDHEN, CDR2 SYDVKM. The V segment lost 9 bases and the J segment 13 bases; nucleotides outside the gene matches: 4. The CDR3 sequence: CASSGSSQYF. CDR3 DNA: TGTGCCAGTAGCGGGAGTTCCCAGTACTTC.

The rearrangement links TRBV7-6 to TRBJ2-5; TRBD2 is a possible D gene (9 bases). Germline V CDR1 and CDR2: SGHVS, FNYEAQ. The CDR3 has 20 amino acids. The germline V and J ends were trimmed by 5 bases and 11 bases, with 39 bases remaining between them. The CDR3 DNA sequence: TGTGCCAGCAGCACGAGAGGACAGGGAACTCTAGCGGGACGGAACAATGAGCAGTACTTC. It translates to CASSTRGQGTLAGRNNEQYF.

The V call is TRBV5-1, the J call TRBJ2-5, with 11 bases that match TRBD2. Germline trimming cut 4 bases from V and 5 bases from J; bases unmatched to any gene: 10. Germline CDR1 and CDR2: SGHRS and YFSETQ. This CDR3 region has 16 residues. The CDR3 coding sequence is TGCGCCAGCAGCCGAGGTAGCGGGGGGGATGTGGAGACCCAGTACTTC. It is translated as CASSRGSGGDVETQYF.

The gene calls are TRBV6-2 or TRBV6-3 and TRBJ2-1, with TRBD1 matching over 10 bases. CDR3 size: 15 residues. The germline CDR1 and CDR2 sequences are MNHEY and SVGEGT. V lost 5 bases to trimming and J lost 5 bases; unmatched junction nucleotides: 6. CDR3 residues: CASSEPGQGNNEQFF. In DNA, the CDR3 is TGTGCCAGCAGTGAGCCGGGACAGGGGAACAATGAGCAGTTCTTC.

This clonotype was recorded a few times. The V and J genes are TRBV9 and TRBJ2-1, with TRBD1 matching over 9 bases. The CDR3 totals 13 residues. The germline CDR1 and CDR2 sequences are SGDLS and YYNGEE. The V gene end was trimmed by 5 bases and the J gene end by 8 bases; junction bases not matched to a gene: 5. The CDR3 here is CASRDGTGYEQFF. The CDR3 DNA reads as TGTGCCAGCAGGGACGGGACAGGGTATGAGCAGTTCTTC.